The T cell receptor beta chain described here comes from a study of blood T cell repertoires in COVID-19. Looking at the study overall: Sites in the United States, Italy and Spain provided acute and convalescent COVID-19 samples.

Methods used by the authors: Amplifying reference gene primers gave estimates of nucleated cell counts. The protocol was immunoSEQ multiplex PCR, while the TCRdb copy is restricted to in-frame clones and leaves out a portion. The V and J calls and clone size are taken from that table; D and trimming were inferred from the DNA. The top ten hold 7.8% of the sample, which has 300,000 or so clones, approximately 87% seen once. V was clipped by 10 bases and J by 4 bases; unmatched bases: 5. The CDR3 loop spans 13 amino acids. Germline CDR1 and CDR2: LNHDA and SQIVND (reference sequence). The receptor was derived from a woman in her forties or fifties who had recovered from COVID-19. The V gene is TRBV19, the J gene TRBJ2-5, with TRBD1 matching 11 bases. Specimen: peripheral blood. The CDR3 loop reads CATRDRGTETQYF. In DNA, the CDR3 is TGTGCCACCCGGGACAGGGGGACAGAGACCCAGTACTTC.